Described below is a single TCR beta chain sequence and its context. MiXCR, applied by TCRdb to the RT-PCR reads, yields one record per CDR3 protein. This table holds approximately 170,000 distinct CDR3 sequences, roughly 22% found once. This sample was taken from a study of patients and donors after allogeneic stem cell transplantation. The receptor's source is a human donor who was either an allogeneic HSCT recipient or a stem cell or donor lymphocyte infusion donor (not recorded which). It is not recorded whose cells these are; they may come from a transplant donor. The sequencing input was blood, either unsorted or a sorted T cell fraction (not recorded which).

CDR3 residues: CSARGFRGNTEKLFF. The CDR3 DNA reads TGCAGTGCTAGGGGATTTCGCGGGAACACGGAAAAACTGTTTTTT. The V gene is TRBV20-1, the J gene TRBJ1-4; D unclear. The CDR3 length is 15 residues. V dropped 3 bases and J dropped 8 bases, with 19 bases sitting between them. Germline V gives CDR1 DFQATT, CDR2 SNEGSKA (reference sequence).